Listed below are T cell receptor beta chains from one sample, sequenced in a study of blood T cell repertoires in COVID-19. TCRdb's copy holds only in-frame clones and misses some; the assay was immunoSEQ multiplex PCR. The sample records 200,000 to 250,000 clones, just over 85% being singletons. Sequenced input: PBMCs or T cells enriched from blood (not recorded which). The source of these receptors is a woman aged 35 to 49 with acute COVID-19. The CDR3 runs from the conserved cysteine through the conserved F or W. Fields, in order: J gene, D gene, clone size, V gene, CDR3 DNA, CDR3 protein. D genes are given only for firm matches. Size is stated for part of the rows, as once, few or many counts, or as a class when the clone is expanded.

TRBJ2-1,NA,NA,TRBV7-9,TGTGCCAGCAGCTATCAGGGGTCGAATGAGCAGTTCTTC,CASSYQGSNEQFF
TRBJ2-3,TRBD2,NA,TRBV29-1,TGCAGCGGACTAGCGGGGGGGCGGGGCACAGATACGCAGTATTTT,CSGLAGGRGTDTQYF
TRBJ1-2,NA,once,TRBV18,TGTGCCAGCTCACCACCCTCCCCAGGGATCTATGGCTACACCTTC,CASSPPSPGIYGYTF
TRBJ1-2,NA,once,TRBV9,TGTGCCAGCAGCCCTCGGGACTTCATCTATGGCTACACCTTC,CASSPRDFIYGYTF
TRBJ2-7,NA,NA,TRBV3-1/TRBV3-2,TGTGCCAGCAGCCAAGGGGGAGGACCCTACGAGCAGTACTTC,CASSQGGGPYEQYF
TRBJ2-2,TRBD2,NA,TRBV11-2,TGTGCCAGCAGCCATCGGGAGGGCAACACCGGGGAGCTGTTTTTT,CASSHREGNTGELFF
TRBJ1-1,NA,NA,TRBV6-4,TGTGCCAGCAGGGAGAGCTCGGGTACTGAAGCTTTCTTT,CASRESSGTEAFF
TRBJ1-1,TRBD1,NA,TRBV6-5,TGTGCCAGCAGCCGGGACAGGGGGCGCGACACTGAAGCTTTCTTT,CASSRDRGRDTEAFF
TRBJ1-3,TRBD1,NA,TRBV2,TGTGCCAGCAGTTACAGGGGCTCTGGAAACACCATATATTTT,CASSYRGSGNTIYF
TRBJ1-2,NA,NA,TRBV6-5,TGTGCCAGCAGTTACCCGAGGAACTACTATGGCTACACCTTC,CASSYPRNYYGYTF
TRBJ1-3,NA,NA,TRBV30,TGTGCCTGGAGTCGGCAGGTCTCTGGAAACACCATATATTTT,CAWSRQVSGNTIYF
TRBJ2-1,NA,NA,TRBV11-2,TGTGCCAGCAGCTCACGACAAACAAGCTACAATGAGCAGTTCTTC,CASSSRQTSYNEQFF
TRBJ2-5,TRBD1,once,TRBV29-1,TGCAGCGTTGCCCGGGACAGGTACCAAGAGACCCAGTACTTC,CSVARDRYQETQYF
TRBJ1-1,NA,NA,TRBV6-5,TGTGCCAGCAGTCTAGACTCGAACACTGAAGCTTTCTTT,CASSLDSNTEAFF
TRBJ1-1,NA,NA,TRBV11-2,TGTGCCAGCAGCTTGGTAGGGGGCACTGAAGCTTTCTTT,CASSLVGGTEAFF
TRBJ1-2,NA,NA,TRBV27,TGTGCCAGCAGTTTATCCTACAGCAGTGGCTACACCTTC,CASSLSYSSGYTF
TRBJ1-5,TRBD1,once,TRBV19,TGTGCCAGTAGTTCCAGGGGGAATCAGCCCCAGCATTTT,CASSSRGNQPQHF
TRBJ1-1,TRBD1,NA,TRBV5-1,TGCGCCAGCAGCTTCGGACAGGCGAACACTGAAGCTTTCTTT,CASSFGQANTEAFF
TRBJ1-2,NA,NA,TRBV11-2,TGTGCCAGCAGCTCAACCGGGGAGGGTGTAGGTGGCTACACCTTC,CASSSTGEGVGGYTF
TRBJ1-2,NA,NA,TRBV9,TGTGCCAGCAGCGAACAGGGCACCTCCTATGGCTACACCTTC,CASSEQGTSYGYTF
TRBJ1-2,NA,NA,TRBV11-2,TGTGCCAGCAGTCGAGGCGAGGACATTTTCTATGGCTACACCTTC,CASSRGEDIFYGYTF
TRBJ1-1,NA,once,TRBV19,TGTGCCAGTACTCCCCTATGGGGAGTTGAAGCTTTCTTT,CASTPLWGVEAFF
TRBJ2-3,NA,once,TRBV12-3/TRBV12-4,TGTGCCAGCAGTTTAAGCCCTAATACGCAGTATTTT,CASSLSPNTQYF
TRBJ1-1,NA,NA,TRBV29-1,TGCAGCGTTTTAAAGGGGAATACTGAAGCTTTCTTT,CSVLKGNTEAFF
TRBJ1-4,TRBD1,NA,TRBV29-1,TGCAGCGCCTATACGGACAGGGGGTCGGAAAAACTGTTTTTT,CSAYTDRGSEKLFF
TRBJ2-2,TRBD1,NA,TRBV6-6,TGTGCCAGCACCCGAGGACAGGCCACGAACACCGGGGAGCTGTTTTTT,CASTRGQATNTGELFF
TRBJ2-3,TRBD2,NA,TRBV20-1,TGCAGTGCTAGTCCGGGACTAGCGGGGCGTGGGGGAGGCACAGATACGCAGTATTTT,CSASPGLAGRGGGTDTQYF
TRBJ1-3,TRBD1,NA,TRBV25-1,TGTGCCAGCAGTCCCGGGACAGGCTCGGGAAACACCATATATTTT,CASSPGTGSGNTIYF
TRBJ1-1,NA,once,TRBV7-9,TGTGCCAGCAGCTCTACAGGGAAGAGGACTGAAGCTTTCTTT,CASSSTGKRTEAFF
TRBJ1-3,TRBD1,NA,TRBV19,TGTGCCAGTAGTATGAGGACAGGGATTCCTGGAAACACCATATATTTT,CASSMRTGIPGNTIYF
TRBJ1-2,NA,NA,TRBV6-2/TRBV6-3,TGTGCCAGCAGTCCAGGCCCTCTTGACTACACCTTC,CASSPGPLDYTF
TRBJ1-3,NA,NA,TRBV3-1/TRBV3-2,TGTGCCAGCAGCCCTGGCGGAGGGTATGGGAACACCATATATTTT,CASSPGGGYGNTIYF
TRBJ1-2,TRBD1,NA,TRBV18,TGTGCCAGCTCACCCGGGACAGGGGGCTTGGATGGCTACACCTTC,CASSPGTGGLDGYTF
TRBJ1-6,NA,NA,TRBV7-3,TGTGCCAGCAGCTTAAAAGGAACGGGGCCAGGGGTTAATTCACCCCTCCACTTT,CASSLKGTGPGVNSPLHF
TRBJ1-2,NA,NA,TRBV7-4,TGTGCCAGCAAACTTATTGGGCGCTTCATTCGGCTTCACTATGGCTACACCTTC,CASKLIGRFIRLHYGYTF
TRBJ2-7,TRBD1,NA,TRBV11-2,TGTGCCAGCAGCTCGCGGACAGGCGGCTACGAGCAGTACTTC,CASSSRTGGYEQYF
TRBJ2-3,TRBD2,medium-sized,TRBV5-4,TGTGCCAGCAGCTGGATAGCGGGGCCTAGCACAGATACGCAGTATTTT,CASSWIAGPSTDTQYF
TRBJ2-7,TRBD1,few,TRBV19,TGTGCCAGTAGTACAGCCCTTGGACAGGGTTCCTACGAGCAGTACTTC,CASSTALGQGSYEQYF
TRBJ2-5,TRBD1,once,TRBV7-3,TGTGCCAGCAGCTCACGAGGACAGGGGGCCCGAGAGACCCAGTACTTC,CASSSRGQGARETQYF
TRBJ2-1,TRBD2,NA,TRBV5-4,TGTGCCAGCAGCTTGGCCGGGACTAGCGGGGGGAAGCGAGAGTTCTTC,CASSLAGTSGGKREFF
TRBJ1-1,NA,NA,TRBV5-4,TGTGCCAGCAGTTTGGTCGGATGGGCTAACACTGAAGCTTTCTTT,CASSLVGWANTEAFF
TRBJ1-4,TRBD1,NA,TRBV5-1,TGCGCCAGCAGGTTCCTGACCCTGGGGACAGGGGGGAATGAAAAACTGTTTTTT,CASRFLTLGTGGNEKLFF
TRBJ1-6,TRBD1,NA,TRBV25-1,TGTGCCAGCAGTGTGGGGGACAGGTTTAATTCACCCCTCCACTTT,CASSVGDRFNSPLHF
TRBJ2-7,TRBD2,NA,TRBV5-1,TGCGCCAGCAGCCGGGGAGCGGGGGATGCCTACGAGCAGTACTTC,CASSRGAGDAYEQYF
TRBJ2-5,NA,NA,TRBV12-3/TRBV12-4,TGTGCCAGCAGTCCACAGGGTCCGGAGACCCAGTACTTC,CASSPQGPETQYF
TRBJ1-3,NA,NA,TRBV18,TGTGCCAGCTCACCAACCTCGGCAGGGGTTAACTCTGGAAACACCATATATTTT,CASSPTSAGVNSGNTIYF
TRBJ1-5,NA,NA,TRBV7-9,TGTGCCAGCAGCTTAACAGGGACGGGTCAGCCCCAGCATTTT,CASSLTGTGQPQHF
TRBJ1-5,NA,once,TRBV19,TGTGCCATTCGTCCTCCCAATCAGCCCCAGCATTTT,CAIRPPNQPQHF
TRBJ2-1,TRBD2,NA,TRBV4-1,TGCGCCAGCAGCCAAGGTCTAAGCGGGGGGCTCTACAATGAGCAGTTCTTC,CASSQGLSGGLYNEQFF
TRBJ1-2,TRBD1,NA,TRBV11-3,TGTGCCAGCAGCCCAGTCGAGGGGGCGAGAGGGGACTATGGCTACACCTTC,CASSPVEGARGDYGYTF
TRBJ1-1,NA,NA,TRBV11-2,TGTGCCAGCAGACCCGTAAGAGGTTTGAACACTGAAGCTTTCTTT,CASRPVRGLNTEAFF
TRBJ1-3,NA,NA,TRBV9,TGTGCCAGCAGCGTGGATCCAGGGCTGGATGGAAACACCATATATTTT,CASSVDPGLDGNTIYF